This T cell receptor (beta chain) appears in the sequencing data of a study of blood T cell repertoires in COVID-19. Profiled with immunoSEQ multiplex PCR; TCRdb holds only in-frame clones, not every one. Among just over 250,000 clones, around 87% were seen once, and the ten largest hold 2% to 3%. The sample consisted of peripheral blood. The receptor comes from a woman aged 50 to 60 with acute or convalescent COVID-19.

CDR3 sequence (DNA): TGCAGCGTTGGGAGGGGCACTGAAGCTTTCTTT. Protein sequence: CSVGRGTEAFF. The rearrangement joins TRBV29-1 to TRBJ1-1, with a weak D call TRBD1 (5 bases). Germline CDR1 SQVTM, CDR2 ANQGSEA. V dropped 4 bases and J dropped 4 bases, with 7 bases sitting between them. The CDR3 extends over 11 amino acids.